The T cell receptor beta chain described here comes from a study of blood T cell repertoires in COVID-19. Study information: Sample material is recorded as cDNA or gDNA derived from T cells, B-cell-depleted T cells, or PBMCs.

Losses at the gene ends were 0 bases for V and 5 bases for J; bases not matched to a gene: 5. From germline, CDR1 is SGDLS and CDR2 YYNGEE. This CDR3 spans 18 amino acids. Residents of 24 US areas, aged about 18 to 95 years, made up the participants. Cohort allocation depended upon clinical history that participants reported. The protocol was immunoSEQ multiplex PCR, while the TCRdb copy is restricted to in-frame clones and leaves out a portion. The profile covers over 300,000 clones, with approximately 89% appearing a single time and around a tenth taken by the ten largest. This sequence was found in a woman aged 35 to 49 who had recovered from COVID-19. Material: PBMCs or T cells enriched from blood (not recorded which). The rearrangement uses TRBV9 and TRBJ2-1, with 16 bases identical to TRBD2. The CDR3, as DNA: TGTGCCAGCAGCGTAGCGGGGACTAGCGGGAGGGCCGACAATGAGCAGTTCTTC. Amino acids: CASSVAGTSGRADNEQFF.